This T cell receptor beta chain is from a study of T-cell memory formation after mild COVID-19. CDR1 and CDR2 from the germline V gene are MNHEY and SMNVEV (reference sequence). This CDR3 has 14 amino acids. Trimming left V 8 bases short and J 4 bases short, with 17 bases between. TCRdb re-derived calls from the 5' RACE reads in MiXCR, one entry per CDR3 protein. The table has 300,000 to 350,000 distinct CDR3 sequences, roughly a fifth seen once. Source material: PBMCs or a T cell subset sorted from them (not recorded which). The origin of this receptor is a man younger than 35 who had mild COVID-19 (a few samples of this study predate the infection). Cell type and time point are not known. V usage is TRBV27 and J usage is TRBJ1-1; no clear D gene. The CDR3 spells CASRFSHRATEAFF. The CDR3 nucleotides are TGTGCCAGCCGCTTCTCTCACCGGGCCACTGAAGCTTTCTTT.